Listed below are T cell receptor beta chains from one sample, sequenced in a study of cytomegalovirus exposure and HLA in healthy donors. Profiled with immunoSEQ multiplex PCR; TCRdb holds only in-frame clones, not every one. This table holds 150,000 to 200,000 clones, just under 80% found once. Specimen: PBMCs. These receptors all come from a woman in her twenties or thirties in good health and CMV-seropositive. The CDR3 runs from the conserved cysteine through the conserved F or W. D genes are given only for firm matches. Clone size is stated in some rows and not others, as once, few, many or a class when expanded.

cdr3_aa: CASRTGGDQPQHF
cdr3_nt: TGTGCCAGCAGAACAGGGGGAGATCAGCCCCAGCATTTT
v_call: TRBV10-3
clone_size: .
d_call: TRBD1
j_call: TRBJ1-5

cdr3_aa: CASSSPGGRYYGYTF
cdr3_nt: TGTGCCAGCAGCTCACCAGGGGGCCGTTACTATGGCTACACCTTC
v_call: TRBV7-9
clone_size: .
d_call: TRBD1
j_call: TRBJ1-2

cdr3_aa: CASSNQGITDTQYF
cdr3_nt: TGTGCCAGTAGTAATCAGGGCATAACAGATACGCAGTATTTT
v_call: TRBV19
clone_size: .
d_call: .
j_call: TRBJ2-3

cdr3_aa: CASTKPGAYEQYF
cdr3_nt: TGTGCCAGCACGAAACCGGGGGCCTACGAGCAGTACTTC
v_call: TRBV27
clone_size: once
d_call: .
j_call: TRBJ2-7

cdr3_aa: CASSLGPSGPDYEQYF
cdr3_nt: TGTGCCAGCAGCCTTGGGCCTAGCGGGCCAGACTACGAGCAGTACTTC
v_call: TRBV5-4
clone_size: .
d_call: TRBD2
j_call: TRBJ2-7

cdr3_aa: CASSHQYRVDQETQYF
cdr3_nt: TGTGCCAGCAGTCACCAATACAGGGTCGACCAAGAGACCCAGTACTTC
v_call: TRBV27
clone_size: .
d_call: .
j_call: TRBJ2-5

cdr3_aa: CASSTGTGVTGELFF
cdr3_nt: TGTGCCAGCAGCACCGGGACAGGGGTCACCGGGGAGCTGTTTTTT
v_call: TRBV7-9
clone_size: .
d_call: TRBD1
j_call: TRBJ2-2

cdr3_aa: CASRPGQGNSPLHF
cdr3_nt: TGTGCCAGTCGACCGGGACAGGGTAATTCACCCCTCCACTTT
v_call: TRBV18
clone_size: .
d_call: TRBD1
j_call: TRBJ1-6

cdr3_aa: CASSLKTSGSDEQFF
cdr3_nt: TGTGCCAGCAGCTTAAAGACTAGCGGGAGCGATGAGCAGTTCTTC
v_call: TRBV5-4
clone_size: .
d_call: TRBD2
j_call: TRBJ2-1

cdr3_aa: CASSLKVGTGPYYGYTF
cdr3_nt: TGTGCCAGCAGCTTGAAAGTAGGGACAGGCCCATACTATGGCTACACCTTC
v_call: TRBV5-6
clone_size: .
d_call: TRBD1
j_call: TRBJ1-2

cdr3_aa: CASSLHPNTEAFF
cdr3_nt: TGTGCCAGCAGCCTACACCCGAACACTGAAGCTTTCTTT
v_call: TRBV14
clone_size: .
d_call: .
j_call: TRBJ1-1

cdr3_aa: CASRKDRGLNQPQHF
cdr3_nt: TGTGCCAGCAGAAAGGACAGGGGGCTTAATCAGCCCCAGCATTTT
v_call: TRBV2
clone_size: .
d_call: TRBD1
j_call: TRBJ1-5

cdr3_aa: CASRESGGYQPQHF
cdr3_nt: TGTGCCAGCAGGGAGTCGGGCGGGTATCAGCCCCAGCATTTT
v_call: TRBV28
clone_size: few
d_call: .
j_call: TRBJ1-5

cdr3_aa: CASSSRGAGSSYEQYF
cdr3_nt: TGTGCCAGCAGCTCGCGGGGGGCGGGGTCCTCCTACGAGCAGTACTTC
v_call: TRBV7-8
clone_size: .
d_call: TRBD2
j_call: TRBJ2-7

cdr3_aa: CASSFLTSGSSGEQYF
cdr3_nt: TGTGCCAGCAGCTTCCTCACTAGCGGGAGTTCCGGCGAGCAGTACTTC
v_call: TRBV7-6
clone_size: .
d_call: TRBD2
j_call: TRBJ2-7

cdr3_aa: CASSLGVSTDTQYF
cdr3_nt: TGTGCCAGCAGCTTAGGAGTAAGCACAGATACGCAGTATTTT
v_call: TRBV7-2
clone_size: once
d_call: .
j_call: TRBJ2-3

cdr3_aa: CASSLGQPFEQYF
cdr3_nt: TGCGCCAGCAGCTTGGGACAGCCCTTCGAGCAGTACTTC
v_call: TRBV5-1
clone_size: .
d_call: .
j_call: TRBJ2-7

cdr3_aa: CASSQGQYYEQYF
cdr3_nt: TGTGCCAGCAGCCAGGGACAGTACTACGAGCAGTACTTC
v_call: TRBV6-5
clone_size: .
d_call: TRBD1
j_call: TRBJ2-7

cdr3_aa: CASLPGGHYEQYF
cdr3_nt: TGTGCCAGCCTCCCAGGGGGCCACTACGAGCAGTACTTC
v_call: TRBV2
clone_size: .
d_call: TRBD1
j_call: TRBJ2-7

cdr3_aa: CAISEPLAGDTQYF
cdr3_nt: TGTGCCATCAGTGAGCCACTAGCGGGGGATACGCAGTATTTT
v_call: TRBV10-3
clone_size: .
d_call: TRBD2
j_call: TRBJ2-3

cdr3_aa: CASSTPGQGVPGELFF
cdr3_nt: TGTGCCAGCAGTACCCCGGGACAGGGAGTCCCCGGGGAGCTGTTTTTT
v_call: TRBV2
clone_size: few
d_call: TRBD1
j_call: TRBJ2-2

cdr3_aa: CASRPVTSTDTQYF
cdr3_nt: TGTGCCAGCAGACCAGTCACCTCCACAGATACGCAGTATTTT
v_call: TRBV6-6
clone_size: .
d_call: .
j_call: TRBJ2-3

cdr3_aa: CASSLVLAGEQYF
cdr3_nt: TGCGCCAGCAGCTTGGTCTTGGCGGGCGAGCAGTACTTC
v_call: TRBV5-1
clone_size: .
d_call: .
j_call: TRBJ2-7

cdr3_aa: CASSERMGHEQYF
cdr3_nt: TGTGCCAGCAGCGAAAGAATGGGCCACGAGCAGTACTTC
v_call: TRBV14
clone_size: .
d_call: .
j_call: TRBJ2-7

cdr3_aa: CASGDRSYEQYF
cdr3_nt: TGTGCCAGCGGGGACAGGTCCTACGAGCAGTACTTC
v_call: TRBV2
clone_size: few
d_call: TRBD1
j_call: TRBJ2-7

cdr3_aa: CSALWQGPYEQYF
cdr3_nt: TGCAGCGCCCTTTGGCAGGGCCCCTACGAGCAGTACTTC
v_call: TRBV29-1
clone_size: .
d_call: .
j_call: TRBJ2-7

cdr3_aa: CATSRDKGQRSYEQYF
cdr3_nt: TGTGCCACCAGCAGAGATAAAGGACAGCGATCCTACGAGCAGTACTTC
v_call: TRBV15
clone_size: .
d_call: .
j_call: TRBJ2-7

cdr3_aa: CASSLFMRDEQFF
cdr3_nt: TGTGCCAGCAGTTTATTTATGCGTGATGAGCAGTTCTTC
v_call: TRBV27
clone_size: .
d_call: .
j_call: TRBJ2-1

cdr3_aa: CSALEYYTDTQYF
cdr3_nt: TGCAGCGCCCTGGAATACTACACAGATACGCAGTATTTT
v_call: TRBV29-1
clone_size: .
d_call: .
j_call: TRBJ2-3

cdr3_aa: CASSFTGGEQYF
cdr3_nt: TGTGCCAGCAGCTTTACGGGGGGCGAGCAGTACTTC
v_call: TRBV7-3
clone_size: .
d_call: TRBD2
j_call: TRBJ2-7

cdr3_aa: CASIGFRAGGPYEQYF
cdr3_nt: TGTGCCAGCATAGGGTTTCGAGCGGGAGGGCCTTACGAGCAGTACTTC
v_call: TRBV28
clone_size: .
d_call: TRBD2
j_call: TRBJ2-7

cdr3_aa: CASGTSGQETQYF
cdr3_nt: TGTGCCAGTGGGACTAGCGGACAAGAGACCCAGTACTTC
v_call: TRBV19
clone_size: few
d_call: TRBD2
j_call: TRBJ2-5

cdr3_aa: CASSFQGRATEAFF
cdr3_nt: TGTGCCAGCAGCTTTCAGGGAAGAGCGACTGAAGCTTTCTTT
v_call: TRBV7-3
clone_size: .
d_call: .
j_call: TRBJ1-1

cdr3_aa: CAISESPSGGPTDTQYF
cdr3_nt: TGTGCCATCAGTGAGTCGCCTAGCGGGGGGCCCACAGATACGCAGTATTTT
v_call: TRBV10-3
clone_size: .
d_call: TRBD2
j_call: TRBJ2-3

cdr3_aa: CASSFLAGGLYEQYF
cdr3_nt: TGTGCCAGCAGCTTTTTGGCGGGAGGCCTCTACGAGCAGTACTTC
v_call: TRBV7-2
clone_size: .
d_call: TRBD2
j_call: TRBJ2-7

cdr3_aa: CASSLDPTGPSMSNQPQHF
cdr3_nt: TGCGCCAGCAGCTTGGATCCCACAGGCCCTTCTATGAGCAATCAGCCCCAGCATTTT
v_call: TRBV5-1
clone_size: .
d_call: .
j_call: TRBJ1-5

cdr3_aa: CASSGKLSGGVRETQYF
cdr3_nt: TGTGCCAGCAGTGGTAAACTTTCAGGGGGAGTGCGAGAGACCCAGTACTTC
v_call: TRBV2
clone_size: .
d_call: TRBD1
j_call: TRBJ2-5

cdr3_aa: CASSPTGGRVGGYTF
cdr3_nt: TGTGCCAGCAGCCCCACAGGGGGCAGGGTCGGCGGCTACACCTTC
v_call: TRBV7-3
clone_size: few
d_call: TRBD1
j_call: TRBJ1-2

cdr3_aa: CASSAGLVPRETQYF
cdr3_nt: TGTGCCAGCAGCGCAGGACTAGTCCCGAGAGAGACCCAGTACTTC
v_call: TRBV9
clone_size: .
d_call: TRBD2
j_call: TRBJ2-5

cdr3_aa: CASSQDSGLISPLHF
cdr3_nt: TGCGCCAGCAGCCAAGATTCAGGGTTGATTTCACCCCTCCACTTT
v_call: TRBV4-3
clone_size: .
d_call: .
j_call: TRBJ1-6

cdr3_aa: CASSPRGAPDQPQHF
cdr3_nt: TGTGCCAGCTCACCTCGCGGGGCCCCGGATCAGCCCCAGCATTTT
v_call: TRBV18
clone_size: .
d_call: .
j_call: TRBJ1-5

cdr3_aa: CASSQDVGTGTYTGELFF
cdr3_nt: TGCGCCAGCAGCCAAGACGTCGGGACAGGGACGTACACCGGGGAGCTGTTTTTT
v_call: TRBV4-3
clone_size: .
d_call: TRBD1
j_call: TRBJ2-2

cdr3_aa: CASSHGQGDQPQHF
cdr3_nt: TGTGCCAGCAGCCACGGACAGGGCGATCAGCCCCAGCATTTT
v_call: TRBV4-2
clone_size: .
d_call: TRBD1
j_call: TRBJ1-5

cdr3_aa: CASSRGTANQPQHF
cdr3_nt: TGTGCCAGCAGCCGAGGGACAGCCAATCAGCCCCAGCATTTT
v_call: TRBV7-8
clone_size: .
d_call: TRBD1
j_call: TRBJ1-5

cdr3_aa: CASSIGTRSSGANVLTF
cdr3_nt: TGTGCCAGTAGTATCGGGACAAGATCCTCTGGGGCCAACGTCCTGACTTTC
v_call: TRBV19
clone_size: .
d_call: .
j_call: TRBJ2-6

cdr3_aa: CASSLGAVQPQHF
cdr3_nt: TGTGCCAGCAGCTTGGGGGCGGTTCAGCCCCAGCATTTT
v_call: TRBV7-2
clone_size: few
d_call: .
j_call: TRBJ1-5

cdr3_aa: CASSLSQGYGYTF
cdr3_nt: TGTGCCAGCAGCTTATCTCAGGGATACGGCTACACCTTC
v_call: TRBV5-6
clone_size: .
d_call: .
j_call: TRBJ1-2

cdr3_aa: CASSIARRGLHNEQFF
cdr3_nt: TGTGCCAGCAGTATAGCTAGGAGGGGTCTCCACAATGAGCAGTTCTTC
v_call: TRBV27
clone_size: .
d_call: .
j_call: TRBJ2-1

cdr3_aa: CAIQAGGAVGYTF
cdr3_nt: TGTGCCATCCAAGCGGGGGGCGCGGTTGGCTACACCTTC
v_call: TRBV10-3
clone_size: .
d_call: .
j_call: TRBJ1-2

cdr3_aa: CASSRYGEETQYF
cdr3_nt: TGTGCCAGCAGCCGATACGGGGAAGAGACCCAGTACTTC
v_call: TRBV9
clone_size: .
d_call: .
j_call: TRBJ2-5